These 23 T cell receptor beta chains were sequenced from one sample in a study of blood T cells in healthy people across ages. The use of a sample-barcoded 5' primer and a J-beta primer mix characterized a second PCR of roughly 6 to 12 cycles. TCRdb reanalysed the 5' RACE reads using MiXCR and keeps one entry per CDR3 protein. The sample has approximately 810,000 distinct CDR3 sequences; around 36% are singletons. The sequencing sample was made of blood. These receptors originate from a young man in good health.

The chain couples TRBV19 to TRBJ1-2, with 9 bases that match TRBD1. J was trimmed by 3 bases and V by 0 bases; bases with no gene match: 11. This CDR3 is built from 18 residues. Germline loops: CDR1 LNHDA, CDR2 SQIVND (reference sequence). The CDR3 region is CASSIDFFRDRADYGYTF. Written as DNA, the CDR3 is TGTGCCAGTAGTATAGATTTTTTCCGGGACAGGGCGGACTATGGCTACACCTTC.

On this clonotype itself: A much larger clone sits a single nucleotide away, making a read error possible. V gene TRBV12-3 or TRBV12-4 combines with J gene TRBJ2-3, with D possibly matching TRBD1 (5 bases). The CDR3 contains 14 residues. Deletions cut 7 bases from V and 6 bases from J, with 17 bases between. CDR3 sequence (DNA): TGTGCCAGCACCACGACAGAGGCATGGGATACGCAGTATTTT. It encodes CASTTTEAWDTQYF.

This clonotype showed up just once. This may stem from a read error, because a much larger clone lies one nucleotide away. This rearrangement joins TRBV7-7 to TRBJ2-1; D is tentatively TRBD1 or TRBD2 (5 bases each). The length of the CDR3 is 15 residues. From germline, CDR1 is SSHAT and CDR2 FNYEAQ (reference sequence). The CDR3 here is CASSSARDGNNEQFF. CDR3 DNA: TGTGCTAGCAGCAGCGCGAGGGACGGTAACAATGAGCAGTTCTTC.

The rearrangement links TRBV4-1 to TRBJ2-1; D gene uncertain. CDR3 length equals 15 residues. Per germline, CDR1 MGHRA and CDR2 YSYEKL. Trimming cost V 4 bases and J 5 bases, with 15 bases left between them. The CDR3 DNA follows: TGCGCCAGCAGCCTAATAGTGGGCATCGACAATGAGCAGTTCTTC. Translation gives CASSLIVGIDNEQFF.

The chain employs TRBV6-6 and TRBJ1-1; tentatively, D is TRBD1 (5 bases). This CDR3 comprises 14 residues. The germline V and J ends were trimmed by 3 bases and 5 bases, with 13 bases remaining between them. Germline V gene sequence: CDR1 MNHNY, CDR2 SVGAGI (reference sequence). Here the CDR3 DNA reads TGTGCCAGCAGTTATCCGCTCGGGGGAACTGAAGCTTTCTTT. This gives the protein CASSYPLGGTEAFF.

The CDR3 DNA reads TGTGCCAGCAGCTTAGAGGTAAAGCTTCCCTACGAGCAGTACTTC. This codes for CASSLEVKLPYEQYF. The chain combines TRBV7-8 with TRBJ2-7; D not certain. The germline V and J ends were trimmed by 1 base and 2 bases, with 12 bases remaining between them. CDR3 size: 15 residues. Germline V lookup: CDR1 SGHVS, CDR2 FQNEAQ. Together with reference TRBV7-8 and TRBJ2-7, the CDR3 gives the full variable domain: GAGVSQSPRYKVAKRGQDVALRCDPISGHVSLFWYQQALGQGPEFLTYFQNEAQLDKSGLPSDRFFAERPEGSVSTLKIQRTQQEDSAVYLCASSLEVKLPYEQYFGPGTRLTVT.

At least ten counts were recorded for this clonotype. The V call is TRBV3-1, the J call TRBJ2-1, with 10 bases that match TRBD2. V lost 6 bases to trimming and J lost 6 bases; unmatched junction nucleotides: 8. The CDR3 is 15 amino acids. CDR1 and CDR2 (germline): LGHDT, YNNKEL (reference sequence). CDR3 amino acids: CASRALAGALNEQFF. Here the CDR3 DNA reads TGTGCCAGCAGGGCCCTAGCGGGGGCTCTCAATGAGCAGTTCTTC.

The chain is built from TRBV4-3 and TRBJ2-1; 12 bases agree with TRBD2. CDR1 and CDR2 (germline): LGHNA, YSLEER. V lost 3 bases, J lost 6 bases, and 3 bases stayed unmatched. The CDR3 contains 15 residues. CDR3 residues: CASSHGLAGINEQFF. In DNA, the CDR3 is TGCGCCAGCAGCCATGGACTAGCGGGAATCAATGAGCAGTTCTTC.

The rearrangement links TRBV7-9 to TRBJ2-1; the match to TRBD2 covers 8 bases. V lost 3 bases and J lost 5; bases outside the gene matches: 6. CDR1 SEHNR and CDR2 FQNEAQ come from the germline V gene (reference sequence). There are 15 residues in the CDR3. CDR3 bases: TGTGCCAGCAGCTTGGCCAGCGGGGGCCACAATGAGCAGTTCTTC. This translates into CASSLASGGHNEQFF.

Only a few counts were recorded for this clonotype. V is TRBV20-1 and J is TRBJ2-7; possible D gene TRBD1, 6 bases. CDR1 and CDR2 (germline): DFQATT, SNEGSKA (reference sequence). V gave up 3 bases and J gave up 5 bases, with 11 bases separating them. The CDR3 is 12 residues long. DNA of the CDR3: TGCAGTGCTAGCACAGGGAGCCACGAGCAGTACTTC. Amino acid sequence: CSASTGSHEQYF.

The CDR3 loop reads CAITERVDSQPQHF. In DNA form, the CDR3 reads TGTGCCATCACCGAACGGGTCGACAGTCAGCCCCAGCATTTT. The genes are TRBV10-3 and TRBJ1-5, with D possibly being TRBD1 (5 bases). Trimming stripped 7 bases from V and 6 bases from J, with 16 bases between. Germline loops: CDR1 ENHRY, CDR2 SYGVKD. The CDR3 is 14 residues long.

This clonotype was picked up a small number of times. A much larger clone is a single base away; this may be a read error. CDR3 loop: CASSRDRVDNEQFF. The CDR3 DNA reads as TGTGCCAGCAGCCGGGACAGGGTCGACAATGAGCAGTTCTTC. This rearrangement joins TRBV2 to TRBJ2-1; 9 nucleotides agree with TRBD1. Germline-derived CDR1 and CDR2 are SNHLY and FYNNEI. The V and J ends lost 6 bases and 5 bases, in that order; junction bases with no gene match: 5. This CDR3 comprises 14 residues.

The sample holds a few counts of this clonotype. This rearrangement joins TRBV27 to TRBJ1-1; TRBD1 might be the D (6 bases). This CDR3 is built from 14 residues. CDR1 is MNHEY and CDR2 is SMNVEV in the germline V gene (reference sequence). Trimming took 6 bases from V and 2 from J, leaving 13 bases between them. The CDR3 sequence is CASRKQGGNTEAFF. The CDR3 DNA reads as TGTGCCAGCAGGAAACAGGGCGGTAACACTGAAGCTTTCTTT.

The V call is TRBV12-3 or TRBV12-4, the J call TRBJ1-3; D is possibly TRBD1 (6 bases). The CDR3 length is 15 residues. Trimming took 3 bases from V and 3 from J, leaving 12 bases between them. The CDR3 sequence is CASSFKGGYGNTIYF. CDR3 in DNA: TGTGCCAGCAGTTTTAAGGGGGGCTATGGAAACACCATATATTTT.

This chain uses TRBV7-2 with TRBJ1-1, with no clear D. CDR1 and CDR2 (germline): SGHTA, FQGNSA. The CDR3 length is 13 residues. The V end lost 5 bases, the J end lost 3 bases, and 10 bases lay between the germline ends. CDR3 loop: CASSKEADTEAFF. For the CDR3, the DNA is TGTGCCAGCAGCAAAGAAGCGGACACTGAAGCTTTCTTT.

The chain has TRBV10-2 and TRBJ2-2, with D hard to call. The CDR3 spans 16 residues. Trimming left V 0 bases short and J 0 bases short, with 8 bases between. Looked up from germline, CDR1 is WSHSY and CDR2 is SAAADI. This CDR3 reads CASSESIAPNTGELFF. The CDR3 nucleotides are TGCGCCAGCAGTGAGTCGATAGCCCCGAACACCGGGGAGCTGTTTTTT.

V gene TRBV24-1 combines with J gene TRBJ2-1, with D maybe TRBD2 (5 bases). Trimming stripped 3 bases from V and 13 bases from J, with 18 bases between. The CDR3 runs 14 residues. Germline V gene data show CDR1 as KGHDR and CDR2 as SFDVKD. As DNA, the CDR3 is TGTGCCACCAGTGATCGGGATACCCAAGAGACCCAGTTCTTC. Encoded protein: CATSDRDTQETQFF.

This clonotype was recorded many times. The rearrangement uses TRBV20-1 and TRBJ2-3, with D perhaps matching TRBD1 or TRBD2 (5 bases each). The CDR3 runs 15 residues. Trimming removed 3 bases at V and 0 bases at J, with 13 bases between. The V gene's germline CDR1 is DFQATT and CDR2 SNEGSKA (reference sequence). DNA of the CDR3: TGCAGTGCTAGTATCGGGACGGGGAGCACAGATACGCAGTATTTT. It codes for CSASIGTGSTDTQYF.

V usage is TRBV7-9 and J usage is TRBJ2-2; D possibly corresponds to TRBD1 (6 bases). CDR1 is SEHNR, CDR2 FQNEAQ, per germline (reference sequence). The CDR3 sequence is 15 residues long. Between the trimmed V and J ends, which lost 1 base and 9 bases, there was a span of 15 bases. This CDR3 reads CASSLEGVRTRELFF. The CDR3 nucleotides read TGTGCCAGCAGCTTAGAGGGGGTTCGGACCAGGGAGCTGTTTTTT.

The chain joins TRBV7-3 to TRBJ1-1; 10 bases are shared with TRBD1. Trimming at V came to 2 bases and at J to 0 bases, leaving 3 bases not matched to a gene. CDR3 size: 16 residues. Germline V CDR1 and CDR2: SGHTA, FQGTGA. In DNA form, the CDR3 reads TGTGCCAGCAGCTTAGGGACAGGGGCTTTGAACACTGAAGCTTTCTTT. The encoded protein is CASSLGTGALNTEAFF.

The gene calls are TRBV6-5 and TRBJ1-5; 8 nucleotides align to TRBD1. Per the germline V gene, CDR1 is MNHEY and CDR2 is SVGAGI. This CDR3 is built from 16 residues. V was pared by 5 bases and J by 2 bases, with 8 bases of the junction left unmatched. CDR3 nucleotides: TGTGCCAGCAGTCCGACAGGGGTGATGGGCAATCAGCCCCAGCATTTT. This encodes CASSPTGVMGNQPQHF.

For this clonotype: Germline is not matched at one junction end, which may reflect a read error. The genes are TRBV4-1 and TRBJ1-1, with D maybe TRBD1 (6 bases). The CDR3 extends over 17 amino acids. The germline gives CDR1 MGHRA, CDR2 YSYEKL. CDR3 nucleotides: TGCGCCGGCAGCCACCCTGGGGGCGACGTGGCCTACACTGAAGCTTTCTTT. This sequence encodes CAGSHPGGDVAYTEAFF.

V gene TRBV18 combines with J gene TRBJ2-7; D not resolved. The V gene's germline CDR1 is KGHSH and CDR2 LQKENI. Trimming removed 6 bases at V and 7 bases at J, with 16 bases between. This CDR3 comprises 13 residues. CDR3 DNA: TGTGCCAGCTCCGTGAAGGTAGTTAATGAGCAGTACTTC. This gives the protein CASSVKVVNEQYF. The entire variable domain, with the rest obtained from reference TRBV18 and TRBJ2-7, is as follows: NAGVMQNPRHLVRRRGQEARLRCSPMKGHSHVYWYRQLPEEGLKFMVYLQKENIIDESGMPKERFSAEFPKEGPSILRIQQVVRGDSAAYFCASSVKVVNEQYFGPGTRLTVT.